This T cell receptor (beta chain) was recovered during a study of blood T cell repertoires in COVID-19. Study-wide context: Sites across the United States, Italy and Spain contributed samples from acute and convalescent COVID-19. In each case, the material was cDNA or gDNA derived from T cells, B-cell-depleted T cells, or PBMCs.

Authors' data handling: Amplifying reference gene primers gave estimates of nucleated cell counts. Assay used: immunoSEQ multiplex PCR; TCRdb lists only in-frame clones, some missing. That table furnishes V, J and clone size, whereas the DNA furnished D and trimming. The sample includes under 300,000 clones, roughly 80% of them seen just once. CDR1 is SEHNR, CDR2 FQNEAQ, per germline (reference sequence). This CDR3 is built from 15 residues. The trim removed 7 bases at V and 5 bases at J, leaving 7 bases unmatched. The TCR originated in a woman between 18 and 30 years old with acute or convalescent COVID-19. The material sequenced was peripheral blood. V and J are TRBV7-9 and TRBJ1-5, with 11 positions matching TRBD1. The CDR3 DNA is TGTGCCAGCACCCGGACAGGGGGCATCGATCAGCCCCAGCATTTT. It translates to CASTRTGGIDQPQHF.